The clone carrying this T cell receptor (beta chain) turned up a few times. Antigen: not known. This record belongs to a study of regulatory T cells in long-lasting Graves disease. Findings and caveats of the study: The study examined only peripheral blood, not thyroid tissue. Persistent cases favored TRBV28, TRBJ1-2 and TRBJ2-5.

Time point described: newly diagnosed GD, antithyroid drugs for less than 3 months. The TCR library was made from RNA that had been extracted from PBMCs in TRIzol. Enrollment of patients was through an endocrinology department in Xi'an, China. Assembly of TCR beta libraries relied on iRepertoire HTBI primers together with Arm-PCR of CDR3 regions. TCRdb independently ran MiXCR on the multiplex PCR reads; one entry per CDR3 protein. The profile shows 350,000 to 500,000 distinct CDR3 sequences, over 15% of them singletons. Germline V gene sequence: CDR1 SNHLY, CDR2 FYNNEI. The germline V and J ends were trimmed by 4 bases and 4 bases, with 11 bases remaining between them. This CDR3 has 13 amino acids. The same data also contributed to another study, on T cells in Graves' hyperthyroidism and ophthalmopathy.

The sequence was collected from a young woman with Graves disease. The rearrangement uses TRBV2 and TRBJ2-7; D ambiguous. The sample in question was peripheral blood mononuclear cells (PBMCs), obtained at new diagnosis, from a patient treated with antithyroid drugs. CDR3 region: CASSVGFMYEQYF. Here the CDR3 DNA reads TGTGCCAGCAGTGTCGGGTTTATGTACGAGCAGTACTTC.